The present T cell receptor beta chain was sequenced within a study of T cell responses to AZD1222 COVID-19 vaccine. Details on this clone: Antigen specificity is unknown.

Regarding the study as a whole: Regions 160-218 and 743-854 held dominance among vaccine-associated CD4 TCRs, which spanned spike.

Doses given second, at about 4 or about 12 weeks, were pooled. CDR1 and CDR2 from the germline V gene are LNHDA and SQIVND (reference sequence). V shed 3 bases and J shed 9 bases, with 18 bases lying between them. CDR3 length: 15 amino acids. The repertoire was sequenced with immunoSEQ multiplex PCR; TCRdb's copy has only in-frame clones and lacks some. The sample records some 140,000 clones, just under 95% being singletons. The sample was peripheral blood, taken 28 days after the second AZD1222 dose. The clonotype originates from an adult who received the AZD1222 COVID-19 vaccine. The chain links TRBV19 to TRBJ1-5; possibly TRBD1 for D (5 bases). The CDR3 bases are TGTGCCAGTAGTATTAATTCAGGGTCTGGGGGGCCCCAGCATTTT. Its translation is CASSINSGSGGPQHF.